These 24 T cell receptor beta chains were sequenced from one sample in a study of T cell responses to AZD1222 COVID-19 vaccine. Sequencing was performed with immunoSEQ multiplex PCR; in TCRdb, only in-frame clones are kept and a portion is missing. The table shows some 150,000 clones, with around 93% occurring only once. Sequenced here: peripheral blood, sampled on day 0 of AZD1222 vaccination. The receptors shown here come from an adult in good health.

The chain couples TRBV2 to TRBJ1-1, with 7 bases that match TRBD1. J was trimmed by 9 bases and V by 6 bases; bases with no gene match: 7. The CDR3 extends over 12 amino acids. Germline values: CDR1 SNHLY, CDR2 FYNNEI. Here the CDR3 DNA reads TGTGCCAGCAGCGACCGGGACAGTAAAGCTTTCTTT. Amino acid sequence: CASSDRDSKAFF.

The V gene is TRBV11-2, the J gene TRBJ1-1, with a tentative D call TRBD1 (5 bases). The CDR3 is 14 residues long. Germline loops: CDR1 SGHAT, CDR2 FQNNGV. V lost 7 bases to trimming and J lost 5 bases, with 17 bases between them. The CDR3 here is CASIVAGGGTEAFF. DNA of the CDR3: TGTGCCAGCATCGTCGCGGGGGGAGGAACTGAAGCTTTCTTT.

The V call is TRBV4-1, the J call TRBJ2-7; D unresolved. Germline V gene data show CDR1 as MGHRA and CDR2 as YSYEKL. The CDR3 sequence is 15 residues long. Trimming removed 1 base from V and 0 bases from J, with 10 bases in between. The CDR3 region has the DNA TGCGCCAGCAGCCAAGGAATACGGAGCTCCTACGAGCAGTACTTC. Amino acids: CASSQGIRSSYEQYF.

The chain recombines TRBV20-1 with TRBJ1-1; unclear D gene. V lost 7 bases and J lost 3, with 9 bases in between. Germline CDR1 and CDR2: DFQATT and SNEGSKA (reference sequence). CDR3 length equals 11 residues. This CDR3 is CSVVGDTEAFF. CDR3 nucleotide sequence: TGCAGTGTTGTCGGGGACACTGAAGCTTTCTTT.

The chain joins TRBV11-2 to TRBJ1-4, with no clear D. V was trimmed by 1 base and J by 7 bases, leaving 10 bases between them. The CDR3 runs to 14 residues. Looked up from germline, CDR1 is SGHAT and CDR2 is FQNNGV. CDR3 nucleotides: TGTGCCAGCAGCTTAGCCCCCCTGAGTGAAAAACTGTTTTTT. Protein: CASSLAPLSEKLFF.

This sequence joins TRBV5-6 and TRBJ2-7; no reliable D call. The CDR3 covers 17 residues. CDR1 SGHDT and CDR2 YYEEEE come from the germline V gene. V lost 4 bases and J 5 bases, leaving 25 bases between the germline ends. CDR3 sequence: CASSADGTEWRGHEQYF. The CDR3 bases are TGTGCCAGCAGCGCTGATGGAACAGAGTGGAGAGGTCACGAGCAGTACTTC.

This chain links TRBV23-1 with TRBJ1-6, with D unresolved. TRBV23-1 is noted as an ORF with a role that remains uncertain. Trimming took off 3 bases at V and 14 bases at J, with 20 bases between the two ends. The CDR3 has 15 residues. This chain's CDR3 is CASSHRNSLNVSLHF. The CDR3 bases are TGCGCCAGCAGTCATAGGAATTCCCTGAACGTATCCCTCCACTTT.

The sample holds one count of this clone. CDR3 bases: TGTGCCAGCAGCTTAACAACGAACACTGAAGCTTTCTTT. Protein product: CASSLTTNTEAFF. This sequence joins TRBV7-9 and TRBJ1-1; D is ambiguous. This CDR3 contains 13 residues. Trimming took off 2 bases at V and 1 base at J, with 5 bases between the two ends. The V gene's germline CDR1 is SEHNR and CDR2 FQNEAQ (reference sequence).

This chain joins TRBV30 and TRBJ1-5, with D possibly TRBD1 on 5 matching bases. Germline V CDR1 and CDR2: GTSNPN, SVGIG (reference sequence). With 4 bases removed from V and 9 bases from J, the gap between germline ends came to 28 bases. The CDR3 has 17 residues. Written as DNA, the CDR3 is TGTGCCTGGACACACGTCCACAAGGGACGGTGGCGAGGGCCCCAGCATTTT. It encodes CAWTHVHKGRWRGPQHF.

The chain links TRBV6-1 to TRBJ1-4; D is ambiguous. V was shortened by 5 bases and J by 7 bases, with 5 bases between the two germline ends. The germline gives CDR1 MNHNS, CDR2 SASEGT. The CDR3 covers 11 residues. The CDR3 DNA reads TGTGCCAGCAGTTCGGGTGAAAAACTGTTTTTT. It codes for CASSSGEKLFF.

V and J are TRBV5-4 and TRBJ2-3, with D maybe TRBD2 (6 bases). The CDR3 length is 14 residues. Trimming cost V 0 bases and J 6 bases, with 11 bases left between them. The germline V gene encodes CDR1 SGHNT and CDR2 YYREEE (reference sequence). The CDR3 protein is CASSLGLRGDTQYF. The CDR3 DNA follows: TGTGCCAGCAGCTTGGGACTTCGGGGGGATACGCAGTATTTT. The full variable domain, rest sourced from reference TRBV5-4 and TRBJ2-3, is ETGVTQSPTHLIKTRGQQVTLRCSSQSGHNTVSWYQQALGQGPQFIFQYYREEENGRGNFPPRFSGLQFPNYSSELNVNALELDDSALYLCASSLGLRGDTQYFGPGTRLTVL.

This chain links TRBV19 with TRBJ2-3, with D maybe TRBD2 (6 bases). V lost 8 bases, J lost 4 bases, and 13 bases lay in between. This CDR3 contains 13 residues. Germline CDR1 LNHDA, CDR2 SQIVND (reference sequence). CDR3 region: CASSRLGADTQYF. CDR3 nucleotide sequence: TGTGCCAGTTCACGACTAGGGGCAGATACGCAGTATTTT.

The rearrangement links TRBV6-5 to TRBJ2-3, with D tentatively TRBD1 or TRBD2 (5 bases each). This CDR3 spans 13 amino acids. The germline V gene has CDR1 MNHEY and CDR2 SVGAGI. The V and J ends lost 8 bases and 1 base respectively, with 10 bases between them. The CDR3: CASSGARTDTQYF. The CDR3 nucleotides are TGTGCCAGCTCCGGGGCCCGCACAGATACGCAGTATTTT.

The chain combines TRBV5-1 with TRBJ2-3, with TRBD2 matching over 11 bases. From germline, CDR1 is SGHRS and CDR2 YFSETQ. The V gene end was trimmed by 0 bases and the J gene end by 4 bases; junction bases not matched to a gene: 4. The CDR3 extends over 16 amino acids. The CDR3: CASSLDIAGGADTQYF. The DNA of the CDR3 is TGCGCCAGCAGCTTGGATATAGCGGGAGGGGCAGATACGCAGTATTTT.

J is TRBJ2-7 and V is TRBV14; no clear D. This CDR3 has 14 amino acids. Looked up from germline, CDR1 is SGHDN and CDR2 is FVKESK. The V end lost 4 bases, the J end lost 0 bases, and 10 bases lay between the germline ends. CDR3 nucleotides: TGTGCCAGCAGCCCGCAGATGATCTCCTACGAGCAGTACTTC. Protein sequence: CASSPQMISYEQYF.

This clone was seen a single time. The rearrangement joins TRBV7-6 to TRBJ1-2; D is unresolved. The V gene's germline CDR1 is SGHVS and CDR2 FNYEAQ. V shed 1 base and J shed 4 bases, with 13 bases lying between them. There are 15 residues in the CDR3. In DNA, the CDR3 is TGTGCCAGCAGCTTAGTCCCAGCTACGGTCTATGGCTACACCTTC. As protein: CASSLVPATVYGYTF.

V is TRBV3-1 (or the pseudogene TRBV3-2) and J is TRBJ2-7; D is unresolved. The CDR3 covers 14 residues. The germline CDR1 and CDR2 sequences are LGHDT and YNNKEL (reference sequence). Trimming removed 1 base at V and 0 bases at J, with 7 bases between. The CDR3: CASSQGANSYEQYF. CDR3 DNA sequence: TGTGCCAGCAGCCAAGGCGCCAACTCCTACGAGCAGTACTTC.

This sequence joins TRBV25-1 and TRBJ1-4; 8 bases map to TRBD1. Losses at the gene ends were 5 bases for V and 8 bases for J; bases not matched to a gene: 10. This CDR3 is built from 15 residues. Germline V gene data show CDR1 as MGHDK and CDR2 as SYGVNS. CDR3 bases: TGTGCCAGCAGTCCCCGGGACAGGCCTTGGGAAAAACTGTTTTTT. Protein sequence: CASSPRDRPWEKLFF. The variable domain in full, with the rest retrieved from reference TRBV25-1 and TRBJ1-4, is EADIYQTPRYLVIGTGKKITLECSQTMGHDKMYWYQQDPGMELHLIHYSYGVNSTEKGDLSSESTVSRIRTEHFPLTLESARPSHTSQYLCASSPRDRPWEKLFFGSGTQLSVL.

The CDR3 spells CASSIGQGDEKLFF. As DNA, the CDR3 is TGTGCCAGTAGTATCGGACAGGGGGATGAAAAACTGTTTTTT. The chain couples TRBV19 to TRBJ1-4, with 10 nucleotides matching TRBD1. This CDR3 is 14 amino acids long. Germline loops: CDR1 LNHDA, CDR2 SQIVND (reference sequence). Trimming took 3 bases from V and 6 from J; bases not matched to a gene: 1. Together with reference TRBV19 and TRBJ1-4, the CDR3 gives the full variable domain: DGGITQSPKYLFRKEGQNVTLSCEQNLNHDAMYWYRQDPGQGLRLIYYSQIVNDFQKGDIAEGYSVSREKKESFPLTVTSAQKNPTAFYLCASSIGQGDEKLFFGSGTQLSVL.

This clone occurred once. This rearrangement joins TRBV7-9 to TRBJ1-1, with a possible D match to TRBD1 (6 bases). Germline V CDR1 and CDR2: SEHNR, FQNEAQ (reference sequence). The CDR3 sequence is 13 residues long. V lost 5 bases and J 6 bases, leaving 13 bases between the germline ends. The CDR3 DNA follows: TGTGCCAGCAGCCCCGCGGGGGCGGCTGAAGCTTTCTTT. This translates into CASSPAGAAEAFF.

This chain joins TRBV18 and TRBJ2-2; 10 positions agree with TRBD2. Germline assignment: CDR1 KGHSH and CDR2 LQKENI. The CDR3 extends over 16 amino acids. V lost 1 base to trimming and J lost 5 bases; unmatched junction nucleotides: 4. Here the CDR3 reads CASSPRASGRTGELFF. As DNA, the CDR3 is TGTGCCAGCTCACCACGGGCTAGCGGGAGAACCGGGGAGCTGTTTTTT.

CDR3 region: CASSQVAWIHEQYF. The CDR3, as DNA: TGTGCCAGCAGCCAAGTAGCTTGGATCCACGAGCAGTACTTC. The V call is TRBV14, the J call TRBJ2-7; D gene ambiguous. The length of the CDR3 is 14 residues. Trimming stripped 1 base from V and 5 bases from J, with 12 bases between. CDR1 is SGHDN and CDR2 is FVKESK in the germline V gene.

The chain carries TRBV28 and TRBJ1-1; 9 nucleotides line up with TRBD1. Germline-derived CDR1 and CDR2 are MDHEN and SYDVKM. V shed 9 bases, J shed 10 bases, and the junction held 9 bases outside the gene matches. The CDR3 consists of 12 residues. CDR3 region: CASKEQGASAFF. The CDR3 DNA follows: TGTGCCAGTAAAGAACAGGGGGCTTCAGCTTTCTTT. The whole variable domain, filled in from reference TRBV28 and TRBJ1-1, reads DVKVTQSSRYLVKRTGEKVFLECVQDMDHENMFWYRQDPGLGLRLIYFSYDVKMKEKGDIPEGYSVSREKKERFSLILESASTNQTSMYLCASKEQGASAFFGQGTRLTVV.

The V gene is TRBV25-1, the J gene TRBJ2-3; D perhaps matches TRBD2 (6 bases). V was pared by 5 bases and J by 6 bases, with 12 bases between. Germline loops: CDR1 MGHDK, CDR2 SYGVNS. The CDR3 is 13 amino acids. CDR3 sequence reads: CASSLAEADTQYF. For the CDR3, the DNA is TGTGCCAGCAGTTTAGCGGAGGCGGATACGCAGTATTTT.